Listed below are T cell receptor beta chains from one sample, sequenced in a study of blood T cell repertoires in COVID-19. Produced via immunoSEQ multiplex PCR; TCRdb's table is partial and in-frame only. The sample lists about 210,000 clones, about 88% occurring once. The sample taken for sequencing was peripheral blood. Every receptor here comes from a man aged 60-69 years with acute or convalescent COVID-19. Both conserved end residues are part of each CDR3. A D gene is named only where the DNA matches it firmly. Only part of the rows carry a size: once, few, many, or a class if the clone is expanded.

J,size,V,D,CDR3,DNA
TRBJ1-3,.,TRBV7-2,.,CASSLVGQGNTIYF,TGTGCCAGCAGCTTAGTAGGACAGGGAAACACCATATATTTT
TRBJ1-2,.,TRBV5-1,TRBD1,CASSLSKGGLYYGYTF,TGCGCCAGCAGCTTGAGTAAAGGGGGCCTATATTATGGCTACACCTTC
TRBJ2-5,.,TRBV6-5,TRBD1,CASRGTGVETQYF,TGTGCCAGCAGGGGAACAGGGGTAGAGACCCAGTACTTC
TRBJ1-3,.,TRBV3-1/TRBV3-2,TRBD1,CASSQPGQGEENTIYF,TGTGCCAGCAGCCAACCCGGACAGGGGGAAGAGAACACCATATATTTT
TRBJ2-1,.,TRBV5-1,TRBD1,CASSPQGASSYNEQFF,TGCGCCAGCAGCCCACAGGGGGCCAGCTCCTACAATGAGCAGTTCTTC
TRBJ1-1,.,TRBV2,.,CAPSWQGLEAFF,TGTGCCCCATCTTGGCAGGGACTTGAAGCTTTCTTT
TRBJ2-5,.,TRBV19,.,CASSIGGTQYF,TGTGCCAGTAGTATAGGCGGGACCCAGTACTTC
TRBJ1-1,.,TRBV5-1,.,CASSSPRQASNTEAFF,TGCGCCAGCAGCTCCCCGAGACAGGCGTCGAACACTGAAGCTTTCTTT
TRBJ2-2,.,TRBV12-2,.,CASRSSWTRGGTGELFF,TGTGCAAGTCGCTCCTCGTGGACTAGGGGGGGCACCGGGGAGCTGTTTTTT
TRBJ2-1,once,TRBV6-6,.,CASSRDQGNEQFF,TGTGCCAGCAGCCGCGACCAGGGCAATGAGCAGTTCTTC
TRBJ1-5,.,TRBV2,.,CASSPPLWGGNQPQHF,TGTGCCAGCAGCCCCCCCTTATGGGGGGGCAATCAGCCCCAGCATTTT
TRBJ2-1,.,TRBV3-1/TRBV3-2,.,CASSQDPLYNEQFF,TGTGCCAGCAGCCAAGACCCCCTCTACAATGAGCAGTTCTTC
TRBJ1-5,.,TRBV28,TRBD1,CASSLSRDSRGYSNQPQHF,TGTGCCAGCAGTTTATCCCGGGACAGTAGGGGCTATAGCAATCAGCCCCAGCATTTT
TRBJ2-3,.,TRBV11-2,TRBD2,CASSLVAGGTDTQYF,TGTGCCAGCAGCTTAGTGGCGGGGGGCACAGATACGCAGTATTTT
TRBJ2-7,.,TRBV30,.,CAWSVGRSPYEQYF,TGTGCCTGGAGTGTAGGCAGGTCCCCCTACGAGCAGTACTTC
TRBJ1-1,.,TRBV5-1,.,CASSPRGEQGSTEAFF,TGCGCCAGCAGCCCGCGGGGGGAGCAGGGATCCACTGAAGCTTTCTTT
TRBJ2-1,.,TRBV12-3/TRBV12-4,TRBD1,CASSRQGTTEQFF,TGTGCCAGCAGTCGACAGGGCACCACTGAGCAGTTCTTC
TRBJ2-3,.,TRBV12-3/TRBV12-4,TRBD1,CASIPTGGHTQYF,TGTGCCAGCATACCGACAGGGGGTCATACGCAGTATTTT
TRBJ2-3,.,TRBV5-1,TRBD2,CASNSGGADTQYF,TGCGCCAGCAATAGCGGGGGGGCGGATACGCAGTATTTT
TRBJ1-2,.,TRBV7-9,TRBD1,CASSSLPGTASNYGYTF,TGTGCCAGCAGCTCGCTCCCCGGGACAGCGTCTAACTATGGCTACACCTTC
TRBJ1-5,.,TRBV2,TRBD1,CASSPDRGRQPQHF,TGTGCCAGCAGTCCTGACAGGGGGCGTCAGCCCCAGCATTTT
TRBJ2-2,few,TRBV5-1,TRBD1,CASRTGDYTGELFF,TGCGCCAGCAGGACAGGGGATTACACCGGGGAGCTGTTTTTT
TRBJ2-1,.,TRBV19,.,CASSIGRYYNEQFF,TGTGCCAGTAGTATTGGGAGGTACTACAATGAGCAGTTCTTC
TRBJ2-7,.,TRBV7-8,TRBD1,CASSPRGTGPYEQYF,TGTGCCAGCAGCCCGCGCGGGACAGGACCCTACGAGCAGTACTTC